One sample yielded the 18 T cell receptor beta chains listed below, sequenced in a study of CD8+CD57+ T cells in acquired aplastic anemia. The template for TCR beta VDJ and CDR3 sequence profiling was genomic DNA. MiXCR, run by TCRdb on the reads, gives a single entry per CDR3 protein. In the table there are 350,000 to 450,000 distinct CDR3 sequences, 65% to 80% of which are singletons. Specimen: sorted CD4+, CD8+, or CD8+CD57+ T cells (not recorded which) from PBMCs. The receptors were gathered from a human donor in good health, serving as a control.

The sample holds one count of this clonotype. The junction departs from the called germline gene at one end, perhaps through a read error. The chain is built from TRBV10-2 and TRBJ2-6; no reliable D call. The germline V gene encodes CDR1 WSHSY and CDR2 SAAADI. This CDR3 has 15 amino acids. CDR3 sequence reads: CASTNLGSGANVLTF. The CDR3 DNA follows: TGTGCCAGCACAAACTTGGGGTCTGGGGCCAACGTCCTGACTTTC.

The chain recombines TRBV29-1 with TRBJ2-7; D gene unclear. Looked up from germline, CDR1 is SQVTM and CDR2 is ANQGSEA. Trimming pared 7 bases from V and 3 bases from J, leaving 10 bases between. This CDR3 is 11 amino acids long. This CDR3 reads CSGTGGYEQYF. For the CDR3, the DNA is TGCAGCGGCACGGGTGGCTACGAGCAGTACTTC.

Turning to this clonotype: Its ends do not fully match the called genes, so a read error is possible. The gene calls are TRBV2 and TRBJ1-6; tentative D call: TRBD1 (6 bases). From germline, CDR1 is SNHLY and CDR2 FYNNEI. This CDR3 comprises 14 residues. The CDR3 DNA follows: TGTGCCAGCAGTTCGACTAGCGGGGGCTTAACGCTCCATTTT. It yields the protein CASSSTSGGLTLHF.

The V and J genes are TRBV7-6 and TRBJ2-1; D remains unclear. Trimming shortened V by 1 base and J by 7 bases, and 11 bases separated the two germline ends. Germline V CDR1 and CDR2: SGHVS, FNYEAQ. The CDR3 loop spans 14 amino acids. The CDR3 bases are TGTGCCAGCAGCTTAGGGGCGACGGAGAATGAGCAGTTCTTC. Translation gives CASSLGATENEQFF.

The chain employs TRBV7-2 and TRBJ2-7; D call uncertain. Per the germline V gene, CDR1 is SGHTA and CDR2 is FQGNSA. V lost 6 bases and J lost 2, with 17 bases in between. The CDR3 runs to 15 residues. The CDR3: CASRCGPTLTYEQYF. The CDR3 DNA reads as TGTGCCAGCAGATGTGGACCCACCCTAACCTACGAGCAGTACTTC. Using reference TRBV7-2 and TRBJ2-7 for the parts outside the CDR3, the full variable domain is GAGVSQSPSNKVTEKGKDVELRCDPISGHTALYWYRQSLGQGLEFLIYFQGNSAPDKSGLPSDRFSAERTGGSVSTLTIQRTQQEDSAVYLCASRCGPTLTYEQYFGPGTRLTVT.

The V call is TRBV19, the J call TRBJ1-2; D is ambiguous. Germline V CDR1 and CDR2: LNHDA, SQIVND (reference sequence). CDR3 length: 15 residues. V shed 3 bases and J shed 3 bases, with 14 bases lying between them. The CDR3 nucleotides read TGTGCCAGTAGTATCGATGGGGATGGCTACTATGGCTACACCTTC. Translated: CASSIDGDGYYGYTF.

A word on this clonotype: Compared with germline, one end of the junction differs, possibly owing to a read error. The CDR3 is CASSEGTSTDTLGF. CDR3 in DNA: TGTGCCAGCAGCGAAGGGACTTCCACAGATACGCTGGGTTTT. The V call is TRBV11-1, the J call TRBJ2-3; D is possibly TRBD2 (6 bases). CDR3 length: 14 amino acids. Per the germline V gene, CDR1 is SGHAT and CDR2 is FQDESV (reference sequence).

This clonotype was seen repeatedly, ten times or more. The chain recombines TRBV30 with TRBJ2-1, with 7 bases lining up with TRBD2. Germline CDR1 reads GTSNPN; CDR2 reads SVGIG (reference sequence). J lost 9 bases, V lost 8 bases, and 10 bases had no gene match. The CDR3 length is 12 residues. CDR3 DNA: TGTGCCGGACGTGTAGCGGGCGCTGAGCAGTTCTTC. Amino acid sequence: CAGRVAGAEQFF.

This clonotype was found many times. This chain connects TRBV5-8 to TRBJ2-3, with D possibly matching TRBD2 (7 bases). Per the germline V gene, CDR1 is SGHTS and CDR2 is YDEGEE. CDR3 size: 15 residues. V was pared by 0 bases and J by 8 bases, with 16 bases between. The CDR3 loop reads CASSLVGGRLPTQYF. The CDR3 DNA sequence: TGTGCCAGCAGCTTGGTGGGGGGGCGTTTGCCTACGCAGTATTTT.

In its sample, this clonotype was seen many times. J is TRBJ2-7 and V is TRBV5-1, with 11 bases identical to TRBD1. V trimming: 2 bases; J trimming: 4 bases; junction bases outside the gene matches: 11. There are 17 residues in the CDR3. The V gene's germline CDR1 is SGHRS and CDR2 YFSETQ. The CDR3 loop reads CASSLHLLRDRGYEQYF. CDR3 nucleotides: TGCGCCAGCAGCTTACACTTACTCCGGGACAGGGGGTACGAGCAGTACTTC.

This clonotype was counted many times. The chain joins TRBV5-8 to TRBJ2-3; D is unresolved. V dropped 2 bases and J dropped 1 base, with 11 bases sitting between them. The CDR3 extends over 15 amino acids. Germline CDR1 and CDR2: SGHTS and YDEGEE. CDR3 region: CASSFHRLGTDTQYF. For the CDR3, the DNA is TGTGCCAGCAGCTTTCACCGCTTGGGCACAGATACGCAGTATTTT.

The CDR3 protein is CASRDTGAYEQYF. The CDR3, as DNA: TGCGCCAGCAGAGACACAGGAGCCTACGAGCAGTACTTC. V is TRBV5-1 and J is TRBJ2-7; possibly TRBD1 for D (5 bases). The CDR3 has 13 amino acids. Germline V gene data show CDR1 as SGHRS and CDR2 as YFSETQ. Trimming pared 5 bases from V and 2 bases from J, leaving 11 bases between.

This clonotype came up once. The chain employs TRBV20-1 and TRBJ2-1; 9 nucleotides align to TRBD2. The V and J ends lost 3 bases and 9 bases, in that order; junction bases with no gene match: 6. The CDR3 is made up of 13 amino acids. Germline V lookup: CDR1 DFQATT, CDR2 SNEGSKA (reference sequence). The CDR3 sequence: CSARTSGWAEQFF. The CDR3 nucleotides read TGCAGTGCTAGGACTAGCGGCTGGGCTGAGCAGTTCTTC.

In regard to this clonotype: A much larger clone lies a single base off, so this may be a read error. This chain uses TRBV20-1 with TRBJ1-4; D unclear. Germline V gives CDR1 DFQATT, CDR2 SNEGSKA (reference sequence). The CDR3 sequence is 12 residues long. The CDR3 sequence: CSVRRQLERLFF. As DNA, the CDR3 is TGCAGTGTTCGTCGTCAGCTCGAAAGACTGTTTTTT.

The chain carries TRBV7-3 and TRBJ1-5; D ambiguous. This CDR3 comprises 13 residues. V lost 7 bases to trimming and J lost 4 bases, with 11 bases between them. Germline assignment: CDR1 SGHTA and CDR2 FQGTGA. The CDR3 DNA is TGTGCCAGCACCAAGGGAGCAAATCAGCCCCAGCATTTT. Its protein is CASTKGANQPQHF.

The CDR3 sequence: CATSSRQNEQFF. The CDR3 nucleotides read TGTGCCACCAGCAGCAGACAGAATGAGCAGTTCTTC. This chain links TRBV15 with TRBJ2-1, with D possibly matching TRBD1 (5 bases). The V gene lost 3 bases and the J gene lost 7 bases, with 7 bases spanning the gap. The CDR3 spans 12 residues. Per germline, CDR1 LNHNV and CDR2 YYDKDF (reference sequence).

Turning to this clonotype: One end of the junction is discordant with germline, which a read error may explain. V gene TRBV9 combines with J gene TRBJ1-1, with D uncertain. This CDR3 region has 14 residues. Germline CDR1 reads SGDLS; CDR2 reads YYNGEE. The CDR3 sequence: CASSPLARAPWDVF. CDR3 nucleotides: TGTGCCAGCAGCCCTCTAGCGAGGGCGCCTTGGGATGTCTTT. Full variable domain (outside the CDR3, taken from reference TRBV9 and TRBJ1-1): DSGVTQTPKHLITATGQRVTLRCSPRSGDLSVYWYQQSLDQGLQFLIQYYNGEERAKGNILERFSAQQFPDLHSELNLSSLELGDSALYFCASSPLARAPWDVFGQGTRLTVV.

Only a few counts were recorded for this clonotype. V usage is TRBV5-5 and J usage is TRBJ2-7; TRBD2 is a possible D gene (5 bases). The germline gives CDR1 SGHKS, CDR2 YYEKEE (reference sequence). The CDR3 runs to 14 residues. The germline V and J ends were trimmed by 1 base and 2 bases, with 10 bases remaining between them. In DNA form, the CDR3 reads TGTGCCAGCAGCTTGAGAGGGAATCCCTACGAGCAGTACTTC. Protein: CASSLRGNPYEQYF.